This passage covers 10 T cell receptor beta chains from one sample sequenced in a study of shared clonotypes between healthy human individuals. Sequencing used immunoSEQ multiplex PCR; TCRdb keeps in-frame clones, though not all of them. Among around 2.5 million clones listed, under 95% were seen once. The source material was naive CD4+ T cells from PBMCs. Subset indicated: CD45RA+ positively selected. These receptors were collected from a young man in good health. Some clones in this sample may be carry-over from other donors' samples.

This clone was found once. Other DNA sequences in the sample encode the same CDR3. V and J are TRBV5-1 and TRBJ1-5, with no clear D. Germline CDR1 SGHRS, CDR2 YFSETQ. V was shortened by 4 bases and J by 7 bases, with 12 bases between the two germline ends. The CDR3 has 13 amino acids. CDR3 protein: CASSLTSDQPQHF. The CDR3 DNA is TGCGCCAGCAGCCTAACCTCGGACCAGCCCCAGCATTTT.

In regard to this clone: The same CDR3 can be traced to other DNA sequences in this sample. The rearrangement joins TRBV30 to TRBJ1-5; possibly TRBD1 for D (5 bases). The CDR3 has 14 residues. Germline assignment: CDR1 GTSNPN and CDR2 SVGIG (reference sequence). V was cut by 0 bases and J by 4 bases, with 10 bases left in between. CDR3 residues: CAWSVIRGNQPQHF. The DNA for the CDR3 is TGTGCCTGGAGTGTTATCCGGGGGAATCAGCCCCAGCATTTT.

The V call is TRBV28, the J call TRBJ2-7, with 8 bases lining up with TRBD1. The CDR3 is 12 residues long. Trimming cost V 5 bases and J 6 bases; bases outside gene matches: 3. Germline-derived CDR1 and CDR2 are MDHEN and SYDVKM. This chain's CDR3 is CASSGTGGEQYF. DNA for the CDR3: TGTGCCAGCAGTGGAACAGGGGGCGAGCAGTACTTC.

The V and J genes are TRBV5-1 and TRBJ2-3; 7 bases agree with TRBD2. The CDR3 spans 17 residues. Trimming cost V 3 bases and J 2 bases; bases outside gene matches: 12. The V gene's germline CDR1 is SGHRS and CDR2 YFSETQ. The CDR3 spells CASSSPLIAGLTDTQYF. For the CDR3, the DNA is TGCGCCAGCAGCTCCCCGCTAATAGCGGGTCTCACAGATACGCAGTATTTT.

The V call is TRBV6-5, the J call TRBJ1-5; a weak D match, TRBD1 (6 bases). Germline lookup yields CDR1 MNHEY and CDR2 SVGAGI. The CDR3 totals 13 residues. V shed 7 bases and J shed 3 bases, with 10 bases lying between them. This chain's CDR3 is CASTRGSNQPQHF. The CDR3 DNA follows: TGTGCCAGCACAAGGGGGTCCAATCAGCCCCAGCATTTT.

The chain recombines TRBV7-6 with TRBJ2-3, with D possibly being TRBD1 (6 bases). The CDR3 sequence is 14 residues long. Germline CDR1 is SGHVS and CDR2 is FNYEAQ. V lost 5 bases, J lost 2 bases, and 11 bases lay in between. The CDR3 DNA is TGTGCCAGCAGCATTAGGGACACCACAGATACGCAGTATTTT. This translates into CASSIRDTTDTQYF.

As for this clone: At the DNA level, this CDR3 is encoded by other sequences in the same sample as well. The chain carries TRBV4-2 and TRBJ2-7, with TRBD2 matching over 10 bases. This CDR3 has 16 residues. Trimming removed 4 bases from V and 1 base from J; junction bases left unmatched: 7. From germline, CDR1 is LGHNA and CDR2 YNFKEQ. The CDR3 DNA sequence: TGTGCCAGCAGCCGACGACTAGCGGGTCCATCCTACGAGCAGTACTTC. Translation: CASSRRLAGPSYEQYF.

The rearrangement uses TRBV29-1 and TRBJ1-1; TRBD1 matches at 8 bases. Losses at the gene ends were 4 bases for V and 3 bases for J; bases not matched to a gene: 4. The CDR3 extends over 13 amino acids. Germline CDR1 reads SQVTM; CDR2 reads ANQGSEA. CDR3 loop: CSVAGGSYTEAFF. CDR3 bases: TGCAGCGTTGCAGGGGGCTCTTACACTGAAGCTTTCTTT.

This chain links TRBV7-9 with TRBJ2-3, with D possibly matching TRBD2 (6 bases). V was trimmed by 5 bases and J by 5 bases, leaving 26 bases between them. The CDR3 has 18 amino acids. The V gene's germline CDR1 is SEHNR and CDR2 FQNEAQ (reference sequence). The CDR3 sequence: CASSRPVSRDSGGDTQYF. As DNA, the CDR3 is TGTGCCAGCAGCCGCCCCGTTTCCCGGGACTCTGGTGGAGATACGCAGTATTTT. The whole variable domain, filled in from reference TRBV7-9 and TRBJ2-3, reads DTGVSQNPRHKITKRGQNVTFRCDPISEHNRLYWYRQTLGQGPEFLTYFQNEAQLEKSRLLSDRFSAERPKGSFSTLEIQRTEQGDSAMYLCASSRPVSRDSGGDTQYFGPGTRLTVL.

The J gene is TRBJ2-3, the V gene TRBV28; 8 bases match TRBD1. With 6 bases clipped from V and 8 bases from J, the junction kept 34 bases outside the gene matches. Germline values: CDR1 MDHEN, CDR2 SYDVKM. The length of the CDR3 is 22 residues. In DNA form, the CDR3 reads TGTGCCAGCAGCCCAGACCCCGGGACAGGATCGAGTGGGGGTTCCCCCGGCGGTACGCAGTATTTT. Encoded protein: CASSPDPGTGSSGGSPGGTQYF. The full variable domain, completed using reference TRBV28 and TRBJ2-3, is DVKVTQSSRYLVKRTGEKVFLECVQDMDHENMFWYRQDPGLGLRLIYFSYDVKMKEKGDIPEGYSVSREKKERFSLILESASTNQTSMYLCASSPDPGTGSSGGSPGGTQYFGPGTRLTVL.